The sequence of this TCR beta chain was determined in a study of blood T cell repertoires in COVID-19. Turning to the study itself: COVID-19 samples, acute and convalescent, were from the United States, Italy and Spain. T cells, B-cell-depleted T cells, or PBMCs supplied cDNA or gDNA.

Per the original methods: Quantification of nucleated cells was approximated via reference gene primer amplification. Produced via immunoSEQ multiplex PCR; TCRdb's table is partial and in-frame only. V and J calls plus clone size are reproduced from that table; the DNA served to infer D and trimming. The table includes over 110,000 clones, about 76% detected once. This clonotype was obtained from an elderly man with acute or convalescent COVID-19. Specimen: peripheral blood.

Here the CDR3 reads CAWIPLGGQTTATNEKLFF. CDR3 nucleotides: TGTGCCTGGATCCCCCTAGGGGGACAGACAACGGCAACTAATGAAAAACTGTTTTTT. The chain couples TRBV30 to TRBJ1-4; 7 bases agree with TRBD1. V lost 4 bases to trimming and J lost 0 bases; unmatched junction nucleotides: 17. The CDR3 has 19 residues. Germline CDR1 and CDR2: GTSNPN and SVGIG (reference sequence). The full variable domain, its missing parts supplied by reference TRBV30 and TRBJ1-4, is SQTIHQWPATLVQPVGSPLSLECTVEGTSNPNLYWYRQAAGRGLQLLFYSVGIGQISSEVPQNLSASRPQDRQFILSSKKLLLSDSGFYLCAWIPLGGQTTATNEKLFFGSGTQLSVL.